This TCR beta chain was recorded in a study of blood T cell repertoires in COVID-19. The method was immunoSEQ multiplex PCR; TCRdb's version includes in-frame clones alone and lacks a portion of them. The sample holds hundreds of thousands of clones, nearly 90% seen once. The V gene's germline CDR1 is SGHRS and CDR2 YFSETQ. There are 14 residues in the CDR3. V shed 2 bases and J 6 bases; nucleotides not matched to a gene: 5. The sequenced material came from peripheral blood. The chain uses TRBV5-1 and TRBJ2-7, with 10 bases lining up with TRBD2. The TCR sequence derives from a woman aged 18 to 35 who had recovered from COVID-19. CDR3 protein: CASSFTSGIFEQYF. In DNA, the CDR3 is TGCGCCAGCAGCTTTACTAGCGGGATCTTCGAGCAGTACTTC. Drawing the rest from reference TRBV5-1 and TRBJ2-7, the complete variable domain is KAGVTQTPRYLIKTRGQQVTLSCSPISGHRSVSWYQQTPGQGLQFLFEYFSETQRNKGNFPGRFSGRQFSNSRSEMNVSTLELGDSALYLCASSFTSGIFEQYFGPGTRLTVT.